This T cell receptor beta chain derives from a study of cytomegalovirus exposure and HLA in healthy donors. Overall study context: The approximately 120 validation repertoires used the same platform as the roughly 620 first-cohort repertoires, a later analysis reported. Regarding the study as a whole: With high specificity and sensitivity, the classifier reportedly diagnosed cytomegalovirus status. Most TCR sequences were uncommon, yet certain public TCRs appeared in many donors. It was 150 to 200 TCR beta chains that were listed as cytomegalovirus-associated.

Sequenced by immunoSEQ multiplex PCR; TCRdb stores in-frame clones only, minus some. Among about 160,000 clones listed, 75% to 90% were seen once. This clone occurred once. The target antigen is unknown. There are 15 residues in the CDR3. Germline V CDR1 and CDR2: MRHNA, SNTAGT. V dropped 6 bases and J dropped 1; count of bases not matched to a gene: 9. The V gene is TRBV6-4, the J gene TRBJ2-7; 7 bases agree with TRBD2. This clonotype originated in a woman aged 18-29 years in good health and CMV-seronegative. The sequenced sample consisted of PBMCs. The CDR3 here is CASSRTWGGSYEQYF. CDR3 DNA: TGTGCCAGCAGCCGGACCTGGGGAGGGTCCTACGAGCAGTACTTC.